A single sample gave rise to the 22 T cell receptor beta chains below, sequenced in a study of blood T cell repertoires in COVID-19. Clones were read by immunoSEQ multiplex PCR, and TCRdb kept only the in-frame ones, dropping some. The sample carries 150,000 to 200,000 clones, less than 80% recorded once. Source material: PBMCs or T cells enriched from blood (not recorded which). The receptors originated from a woman in her 70s in a cohort exposed to, infected with or recovered from COVID-19 (not recorded which).

In its sample, this clone was seen a few times. V usage is TRBV18 and J usage is TRBJ2-7; TRBD2 is a possible D gene (5 bases). The CDR3 runs to 14 residues. Trimming took off 5 bases at V and 1 base at J, with 12 bases between the two ends. Germline CDR1 KGHSH, CDR2 LQKENI. CDR3 sequence: CASSSGLLSYEQYF. CDR3 DNA sequence: TGTGCCAGCTCATCTGGACTCTTATCCTACGAGCAGTACTTC.

This clone showed up just once. The rearrangement uses TRBV12-5 and TRBJ2-1; 12 nucleotides align to TRBD2. The V gene's germline CDR1 is LGHNT and CDR2 FRNRAP. V was clipped by 0 bases and J by 6 bases; unmatched bases: 6. The CDR3 covers 17 residues. This CDR3 reads CASGLVLTSGSPNEQFF. The CDR3 DNA reads as TGTGCTAGTGGTTTGGTACTGACTAGCGGGAGTCCCAATGAGCAGTTCTTC.

This clone came up once. The chain carries TRBV7-2 and TRBJ2-1, with TRBD2 identical over 9 bases. Losses at the gene ends were 3 bases for V and 2 bases for J; bases not matched to a gene: 2. The germline CDR1 and CDR2 sequences are SGHTA and FQGNSA. The CDR3 totals 15 residues. CDR3 sequence reads: CASSFGLAPYNEQFF. CDR3 sequence (DNA): TGTGCCAGCAGCTTCGGACTAGCGCCCTACAATGAGCAGTTCTTC. The full variable domain, its missing parts supplied by reference TRBV7-2 and TRBJ2-1, is GAGVSQSPSNKVTEKGKDVELRCDPISGHTALYWYRQSLGQGLEFLIYFQGNSAPDKSGLPSDRFSAERTGGSVSTLTIQRTQQEDSAVYLCASSFGLAPYNEQFFGPGTRLTVL.

The chain links TRBV6-5 to TRBJ2-1; D may be TRBD2 (8 bases). The V and J ends lost 10 bases and 10 bases respectively, with 26 bases between them. CDR1 MNHEY and CDR2 SVGAGI come from the germline V gene. There are 15 residues in the CDR3. DNA for the CDR3: TGTGCCACCGGGGCAACAGGGGTCCGACTAGCGGAGCAGTTCTTC. This encodes CATGATGVRLAEQFF.

The DNA for the CDR3 is TGTGCCAGCTCACCTAGCGTAACCACAGATACGCAGTATTTT. Encoded protein: CASSPSVTTDTQYF. The genes are TRBV18 and TRBJ2-3, with a tentative D call TRBD2 (5 bases). The length of the CDR3 is 14 residues. The germline CDR1 and CDR2 sequences are KGHSH and LQKENI. V lost 3 bases to trimming and J lost 2 bases, with 9 bases between them.

This rearrangement joins TRBV11-1 to TRBJ2-5; 8 bases are shared with TRBD1. The ends lost 4 bases at V and 2 bases at J; junction bases unmatched: 6. The V gene's germline CDR1 is SGHAT and CDR2 FQDESV (reference sequence). The CDR3 is 15 amino acids. CDR3 loop: CASSYRGAGQETQYF. Here the CDR3 DNA reads TGTGCCAGCAGCTACAGGGGGGCAGGGCAAGAGACCCAGTACTTC.

The chain uses TRBV15 and TRBJ2-7; possible D gene TRBD1, 6 bases. Trimming took 1 base from V and 3 from J, leaving 10 bases between them. Germline CDR1 LNHNV, CDR2 YYDKDF (reference sequence). CDR3 length equals 14 residues. The DNA for the CDR3 is TGTGCCACCAGCAGAGGCAGGGACAACTACGAGCAGTACTTC. Amino acid sequence: CATSRGRDNYEQYF.

The rearrangement uses TRBV29-1 and TRBJ2-7; D perhaps matches TRBD1 (5 bases). V shed 7 bases and J shed 3 bases, with 13 bases lying between them. Germline CDR1 and CDR2: SQVTM and ANQGSEA. The CDR3 has 12 residues. The CDR3 loop is CSGSTDNYEQYF. CDR3 DNA: TGCAGCGGATCGACAGATAACTACGAGCAGTACTTC.

The chain links TRBV12-5 to TRBJ2-5; TRBD2 matches at 7 bases. Germline V CDR1 and CDR2: LGHNT, FRNRAP. The CDR3 runs 14 residues. V lost 2 bases and J lost 1; bases outside the gene matches: 1. The CDR3 coding sequence is TGTGCTAGTGGTTTGAGCGGGACCCAAGAGACCCAGTACTTC. It yields the protein CASGLSGTQETQYF. Full variable domain (remainder filled in from reference TRBV12-5 and TRBJ2-5): DARVTQTPRHKVTEMGQEVTMRCQPILGHNTVFWYRQTMMQGLELLAYFRNRAPLDDSGMPKDRFSAEMPDATLATLKIQPSEPRDSAVYFCASGLSGTQETQYFGPGTRLLVL.

The V call is TRBV6-5, the J call TRBJ2-3; TRBD2 matches 8 bases. This CDR3 contains 15 residues. Germline values: CDR1 MNHEY, CDR2 SVGAGI. V shed 4 bases, J shed 0 bases, and the junction held 3 bases outside the gene matches. The CDR3 loop reads CASSLAGPSTDTQYF. The CDR3 DNA follows: TGTGCCAGCAGTTTAGCGGGACCGAGCACAGATACGCAGTATTTT.

This rearrangement joins TRBV27 to TRBJ1-1; the match to TRBD1 covers 9 bases. V shed 3 bases and J 3 bases; nucleotides not matched to a gene: 14. Germline V CDR1 and CDR2: MNHEY, SMNVEV (reference sequence). This CDR3 spans 18 amino acids. The CDR3 sequence is CASSLKFDRGYADTEAFF. DNA of the CDR3: TGTGCCAGCAGTTTGAAGTTTGACAGGGGGTACGCGGACACTGAAGCTTTCTTT.

This chain joins TRBV12-3 or TRBV12-4 and TRBJ1-5; D is unclear. V lost 6 bases, J lost 8 bases, and 11 bases lay in between. The length of the CDR3 is 12 residues. CDR3 protein: CASSPNLEPQHF. CDR3 nucleotide sequence: TGTGCCAGCAGCCCAAACTTGGAGCCCCAGCATTTT.

V and J are TRBV24-1 and TRBJ2-1; TRBD1 aligns across 8 bases. Per the germline V gene, CDR1 is KGHDR and CDR2 is SFDVKD. The CDR3 loop spans 17 amino acids. V shed 4 bases and J 0 bases; nucleotides not matched to a gene: 7. The CDR3 region has the DNA TGTGCCACCAGTGACCCCCCCGGGACAGGCTCCTACAATGAGCAGTTCTTC. It is translated as CATSDPPGTGSYNEQFF.

This clone was counted only a few times. The chain couples TRBV5-4 to TRBJ2-7; the D gene is possibly TRBD2 (6 bases). Germline V gene lookup returns CDR1 SGHNT and CDR2 YYREEE (reference sequence). V was trimmed by 0 bases and J by 6 bases, leaving 16 bases between them. The CDR3 sequence is 15 residues long. CDR3 in amino acids: CASSLVGVTGGEQYF. Written as DNA, the CDR3 is TGTGCCAGCAGCTTGGTAGGGGTGACCGGGGGCGAGCAGTACTTC.

V gene TRBV11-2 combines with J gene TRBJ2-2, with 8 nucleotides matching TRBD1. V was clipped by 2 bases and J by 7 bases; unmatched bases: 3. CDR1 is SGHAT, CDR2 FQNNGV, per germline. The CDR3 is 14 amino acids. The CDR3 here is CASSLQGAGGELFF. CDR3 coding DNA: TGTGCCAGCAGCTTACAGGGGGCGGGCGGGGAGCTGTTTTTT.

This clone was observed a handful of times. The chain employs TRBV28 and TRBJ2-1, with 7 bases matching TRBD2. The V and J ends lost 3 bases and 9 bases, in that order; junction bases with no gene match: 5. Per germline, CDR1 MDHEN and CDR2 SYDVKM. The CDR3 is made up of 13 amino acids. This CDR3 reads CASSLSWGGEQFF. In DNA, the CDR3 is TGTGCCAGCAGTTTGTCGTGGGGGGGTGAGCAGTTCTTC.

CDR3 residues: CASSKRQETQYF. The CDR3 coding sequence is TGTGCCAGCAGTAAACGGCAAGAGACCCAGTACTTC. This sequence joins TRBV6-5 and TRBJ2-5; D not resolved. This CDR3 is 12 amino acids long. The germline V gene encodes CDR1 MNHEY and CDR2 SVGAGI. The V end lost 5 bases, the J end lost 2 bases, and 6 bases lay between the germline ends.

For this clone: This sample also contains other DNA sequences that code for the same CDR3. The V gene is TRBV5-1, the J gene TRBJ2-1; D possibly corresponds to TRBD1 (5 bases). V lost 2 bases and J lost 0, with 6 bases in between. Germline assignment: CDR1 SGHRS and CDR2 YFSETQ. This CDR3 has 14 amino acids. This CDR3 reads CASSFDSSYNEQFF. In DNA form, the CDR3 reads TGCGCCAGCAGCTTCGACAGCTCCTACAATGAGCAGTTCTTC.

The chain is built from TRBV3-1 (or the pseudogene TRBV3-2) and TRBJ1-1, with D possibly TRBD1 on 6 matching bases. In germline, CDR1 is LGHDT, CDR2 YNNKEL (reference sequence). This CDR3 comprises 18 residues. Between the trimmed V and J ends, which lost 0 bases and 1 base, there was a span of 18 bases. The CDR3 region has the DNA TGTGCCAGCAGCCAAGATCTAAGGGCAGGGGAGGGGAACACTGAAGCTTTCTTT. This codes for CASSQDLRAGEGNTEAFF.

The rearrangement uses TRBV28 and TRBJ2-7; 9 nucleotides agree with TRBD1. Trimming cost V 8 bases and J 4 bases; bases outside gene matches: 15. Germline lookup yields CDR1 MDHEN and CDR2 SYDVKM. This CDR3 region has 16 residues. This chain's CDR3 is CASSSLGTGNGYEQYF. The DNA for the CDR3 is TGTGCCAGCTCATCTTTGGGGACAGGGAACGGTTACGAGCAGTACTTC.

This sequence joins TRBV30 and TRBJ1-3; D is ambiguous. This CDR3 is built from 14 residues. Germline CDR1 reads GTSNPN; CDR2 reads SVGIG (reference sequence). Trimming removed 2 bases at V and 0 bases at J, with 8 bases between. CDR3 loop: CAWSRGISGNTIYF. CDR3 DNA sequence: TGTGCCTGGAGTCGTGGCATCTCTGGAAACACCATATATTTT.

This sequence joins TRBV2 and TRBJ1-1, with a possible D match to TRBD1 (5 bases). The V end lost 6 bases, the J end lost 8 bases, and 10 bases lay between the germline ends. From germline, CDR1 is SNHLY and CDR2 FYNNEI. The CDR3 loop spans 11 amino acids. CDR3 region: CASSVTGEAFF. CDR3 in DNA: TGTGCCAGCAGCGTAACAGGAGAAGCTTTCTTT.